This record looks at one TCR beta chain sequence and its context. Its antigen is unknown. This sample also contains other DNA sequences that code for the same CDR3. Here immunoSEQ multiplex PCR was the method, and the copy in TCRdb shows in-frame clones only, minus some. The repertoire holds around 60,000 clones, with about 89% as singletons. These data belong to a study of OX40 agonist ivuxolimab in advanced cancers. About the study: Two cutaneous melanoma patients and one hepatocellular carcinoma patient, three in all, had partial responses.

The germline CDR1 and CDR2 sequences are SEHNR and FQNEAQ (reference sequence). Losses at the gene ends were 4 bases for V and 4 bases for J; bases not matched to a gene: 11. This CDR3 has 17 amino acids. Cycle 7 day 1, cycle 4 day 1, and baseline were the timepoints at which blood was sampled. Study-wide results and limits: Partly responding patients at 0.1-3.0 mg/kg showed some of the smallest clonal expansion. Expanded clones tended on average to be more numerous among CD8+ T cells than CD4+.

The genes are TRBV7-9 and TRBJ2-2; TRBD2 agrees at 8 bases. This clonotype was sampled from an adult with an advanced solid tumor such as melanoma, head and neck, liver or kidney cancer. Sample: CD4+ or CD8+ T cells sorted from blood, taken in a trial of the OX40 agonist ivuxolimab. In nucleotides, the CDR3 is TGTGCCAGCAGCTCCTTTAGAGTAGCGGGGCTCACCGGGGAGCTGTTTTTT. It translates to CASSSFRVAGLTGELFF.